This T cell receptor beta chain is from a study of T cell repertoires in cytomegalovirus infection (dated by TCRdb to the late 2010s). Looking at the study overall: Recently identified HLA-C-restricted CMV epitopes, whose presentation resists viral immunomodulation, were targeted by peptide stimulations together with well-studied HLA-B-restricted epitopes. The HLA type of each donor mattered for the analysis, because public TCR beta signatures pointed to carriage of CMV infection along with the matching HLA type.

This clonotype was seen ten or more times. Its recognized antigen is unknown. No much larger clone is present one base from it, and per-base qualities are unavailable. V sheds 0 bases and J sheds 8 bases, leaving 13 bases between their ends. Taken from the germline V gene, the CDR1 and CDR2 loops are SGHTA and FQGNSA. The CDR3, from cysteine to phenylalanine, totals 15 residues. Only the CDR3 DNA stays, 45 bases, in frame from base 1. What the authors observed across the whole study: In both this cohort and an independent roughly 330-donor cohort, the cumulative frequency of public TCR beta family members distinguished carriers of CMV infection plus the relevant HLA type. In the ex vivo response, HLA-C-restricted CMV-specific TCR beta clonotypes were dominant, and in two of eight donors the single most frequent clonotype came from this HLA-C-restricted group.

Instrument on record: Illumina HiSeq 1500. TCRdb ran its own pipeline on the public reads, namely fastp trimming at Q25 and MiXCR clone calling, and kept in-frame beta chains. Every entry covers one CDR3 protein and lists the most common genes and DNA from its rows. For this sample there are 800,000 to 950,000 distinct CDR3 sequences; around a third appear just once. Around 11% of the sample is taken by the ten largest. This sample's treatment or condition label indicates: in vitro stimulation with specific CMV peptide epitopes to enrich CMV-specific T cells. The sequencing used cultured CD8+ T cells from PBMCs, collected from culture after CMV antigen stimulation. The V and J segments used are TRBV7-2 and TRBJ1-4; a confident D gene designation cannot be given. This receptor was obtained from a human donor in good health (CMV status not recorded). Some clones in this sample may be carry-over from other donors' samples. The CDR3 protein: CASSLAEVPGEKLFF. The sequenced DNA is TGTGCCAGCAGCTTAGCGGAGGTTCCGGGCGAAAAACTGTTTTTT.